This is a list of T cell receptor beta chains from one sample in a study of shared T cell receptors in the human thymus. Libraries were prepared by immunoSEQ multiplex PCR; TCRdb keeps only in-frame clonotypes and omits some of them. The sample has some 720,000 clones, roughly 90% seen once. These data were also filed under a second study, of human thymus T cells.

The specimen sequenced was thymocytes. These receptors were collected from a boy younger than two with a congenital heart defect. Both conserved end residues are part of each CDR3. Fields, in order: clone size, D gene, J gene, V gene, CDR3 protein, CDR3 DNA. D genes are given only for firm matches. Clone size is not always given. Where it is, it says once, few, many or a class for expanded clones.

abundance: once; d_gene: TRBD1; j_gene: TRBJ2-2; v_gene: TRBV13; CDR3aa: CASSLRQTDRANTGELFF; CDR3nt: TGTGCCAGCAGCCTTCGCCAAACTGACAGGGCGAACACCGGGGAGCTGTTTTTT
abundance: -; d_gene: TRBD2; j_gene: TRBJ2-3; v_gene: TRBV7-6; CDR3aa: CASNWRGPSGSAAGTDTQYF; CDR3nt: TGTGCCAGCAATTGGCGAGGGCCTAGCGGGAGCGCGGCCGGCACAGATACGCAGTATTTT
abundance: -; d_gene: TRBD1; j_gene: TRBJ2-7; v_gene: TRBV2; CDR3aa: CASSEEWGQGYEQYF; CDR3nt: TGTGCCAGCAGTGAAGAATGGGGACAGGGGTACGAGCAGTACTTC
abundance: few; d_gene: -; j_gene: TRBJ2-1; v_gene: TRBV11-2; CDR3aa: CASSRPGIYEQFF; CDR3nt: TGTGCCAGCAGCCGACCAGGGATCTATGAGCAGTTCTTC
abundance: -; d_gene: -; j_gene: TRBJ1-3; v_gene: TRBV30; CDR3aa: CAWSVRGGGNTIYF; CDR3nt: TGTGCCTGGAGTGTACGCGGGGGTGGAAACACCATATATTTT
abundance: -; d_gene: TRBD1; j_gene: TRBJ2-7; v_gene: TRBV6-5; CDR3aa: CASRRRDRFHEQYF; CDR3nt: TGTGCCAGCAGACGACGGGACAGGTTCCACGAGCAGTACTTC
abundance: -; d_gene: TRBD2; j_gene: TRBJ2-3; v_gene: TRBV4-3; CDR3aa: CASSQAMLAGGADTQYF; CDR3nt: TGCGCCAGCAGCCAAGCCATGCTAGCGGGAGGCGCAGATACGCAGTATTTT
abundance: few; d_gene: -; j_gene: TRBJ2-2; v_gene: TRBV5-1; CDR3aa: CASSLDLLAGELFF; CDR3nt: TGCGCCAGCAGCTTGGATTTACTAGCCGGGGAGCTGTTTTTT
abundance: -; d_gene: TRBD2; j_gene: TRBJ2-3; v_gene: TRBV6-1; CDR3aa: CASSRTSGRTDTQYF; CDR3nt: TGTGCCAGCAGTAGGACTAGCGGACGCACAGATACGCAGTATTTT
abundance: -; d_gene: -; j_gene: TRBJ2-5; v_gene: TRBV11-2; CDR3aa: CASSFNREKTQYF; CDR3nt: TGTGCCAGCAGCTTTAACAGGGAAAAGACCCAGTACTTC
abundance: -; d_gene: TRBD2; j_gene: TRBJ2-7; v_gene: TRBV4-1; CDR3aa: CASSQDRGSGTYEQYF; CDR3nt: TGCGCCAGCAGCCAAGATCGGGGTAGCGGGACCTACGAGCAGTACTTC
abundance: -; d_gene: -; j_gene: TRBJ1-1; v_gene: TRBV11-2; CDR3aa: CASSLDLVIGTEAFF; CDR3nt: TGTGCCAGCAGCTTAGATCTGGTCATCGGGACTGAAGCTTTCTTT
abundance: -; d_gene: TRBD2; j_gene: TRBJ2-1; v_gene: TRBV19; CDR3aa: CASRREAGRGNEQFF; CDR3nt: TGTGCCAGTAGGAGGGAGGCCGGGAGGGGGAATGAGCAGTTCTTC
abundance: -; d_gene: -; j_gene: TRBJ1-5; v_gene: TRBV4-1; CDR3aa: CASSQGGTRNQPQHF; CDR3nt: TGCGCCAGCAGCCAAGGGGGGACAAGGAATCAGCCCCAGCATTTT
abundance: -; d_gene: -; j_gene: TRBJ1-2; v_gene: TRBV7-8; CDR3aa: CASSFGQGALYGYTF; CDR3nt: TGTGCCAGCAGCTTTGGCCAGGGTGCACTCTATGGCTACACCTTC
abundance: -; d_gene: TRBD2; j_gene: TRBJ2-1; v_gene: TRBV9; CDR3aa: CASSVDTWGEGPNEQFF; CDR3nt: TGTGCCAGCAGCGTAGATACCTGGGGGGAGGGCCCCAATGAGCAGTTCTTC
abundance: -; d_gene: -; j_gene: TRBJ2-7; v_gene: TRBV5-6; CDR3aa: CASSSADSSYEQYF; CDR3nt: TGTGCCAGCAGCTCAGCGGATAGCTCCTACGAGCAGTACTTC
abundance: -; d_gene: -; j_gene: TRBJ2-3; v_gene: TRBV10-3; CDR3aa: CAISAVIRGKGTQYF; CDR3nt: TGTGCCATCAGCGCTGTAATTCGGGGGAAGGGTACGCAGTATTTT
abundance: -; d_gene: TRBD1; j_gene: TRBJ2-7; v_gene: TRBV7-2; CDR3aa: CASSFGVRGLSYEQYF; CDR3nt: TGTGCCAGCAGCTTCGGGGTTAGGGGGCTCTCCTACGAGCAGTACTTC
abundance: -; d_gene: -; j_gene: TRBJ1-4; v_gene: TRBV30; CDR3aa: CAWSWGGVATNEKLFF; CDR3nt: TGTGCCTGGAGTTGGGGCGGAGTTGCAACTAATGAAAAACTGTTTTTT
abundance: few; d_gene: TRBD2; j_gene: TRBJ2-7; v_gene: TRBV10-2; CDR3aa: CASSEIGLAGGPSYEQYF; CDR3nt: TGCGCCAGCAGTGAAATTGGACTAGCGGGAGGGCCCTCCTACGAGCAGTACTTC
abundance: -; d_gene: TRBD1; j_gene: TRBJ2-3; v_gene: TRBV5-4; CDR3aa: CASSLAESGQESSTDTQYF; CDR3nt: TGTGCCAGCAGCTTGGCCGAGTCGGGACAGGAGTCAAGCACAGATACGCAGTATTTT
abundance: -; d_gene: TRBD2; j_gene: TRBJ2-5; v_gene: TRBV10-3; CDR3aa: CAISESMSSSGRDETQYF; CDR3nt: TGTGCCATCAGTGAGTCGATGTCGTCCAGCGGGAGGGATGAGACCCAGTACTTC
abundance: -; d_gene: -; j_gene: TRBJ1-1; v_gene: TRBV28; CDR3aa: CASSLCPKKGLGNTEAFF; CDR3nt: TGTGCCAGCAGTTTATGCCCAAAAAAGGGACTTGGGAACACTGAAGCTTTCTTT
abundance: few; d_gene: TRBD2; j_gene: TRBJ2-1; v_gene: TRBV12-5; CDR3aa: CASGPPGTSGSNEQFF; CDR3nt: TGTGCTAGTGGTCCCCCCGGGACTAGCGGCTCCAATGAGCAGTTCTTC
abundance: -; d_gene: TRBD2; j_gene: TRBJ2-3; v_gene: TRBV7-8; CDR3aa: CASSLGPSSGKATDTQYF; CDR3nt: TGTGCCAGCAGCTTAGGTCCGAGTAGCGGGAAAGCCACAGATACGCAGTATTTT
abundance: -; d_gene: -; j_gene: TRBJ2-1; v_gene: TRBV5-1; CDR3aa: CASSRRLPSSYNEQFF; CDR3nt: TGCGCCAGCAGCCGCCGACTTCCGAGCTCCTACAATGAGCAGTTCTTC
abundance: -; d_gene: TRBD2; j_gene: TRBJ2-7; v_gene: TRBV4-1; CDR3aa: CASGRTSGRHEQYF; CDR3nt: TGCGCCAGCGGAAGGACTAGCGGGAGGCACGAGCAGTACTTC
abundance: -; d_gene: TRBD1; j_gene: TRBJ2-7; v_gene: TRBV11-3; CDR3aa: CASSLGDSEQYF; CDR3nt: TGTGCCAGCAGCTTAGGGGACAGCGAGCAGTACTTC
abundance: -; d_gene: TRBD2; j_gene: TRBJ2-3; v_gene: TRBV11-2; CDR3aa: CASSFGSGSTDTQYF; CDR3nt: TGTGCCAGCAGCTTTGGTAGCGGGAGCACAGATACGCAGTATTTT
abundance: -; d_gene: TRBD2; j_gene: TRBJ2-3; v_gene: TRBV10-3; CDR3aa: CAISLGTSGDYTDTQYF; CDR3nt: TGTGCCATCAGTCTAGGGACTAGCGGGGATTACACAGATACGCAGTATTTT
abundance: -; d_gene: TRBD2; j_gene: TRBJ2-1; v_gene: TRBV5-5; CDR3aa: CASSYLGTSGFYNEQFF; CDR3nt: TGTGCCAGCAGCTACCTGGGGACTAGTGGGTTCTACAATGAGCAGTTCTTC
abundance: -; d_gene: -; j_gene: TRBJ2-3; v_gene: TRBV10-3; CDR3aa: CATFRGATDTPYF; CDR3nt: TGTGCCACCTTCAGGGGTGCCACAGATACGCCGTATTTT
abundance: -; d_gene: -; j_gene: TRBJ1-3; v_gene: TRBV27; CDR3aa: CASAPGAPNSGNTIYF; CDR3nt: TGTGCCAGCGCCCCAGGGGCTCCTAACTCTGGAAACACCATATATTTT
abundance: -; d_gene: TRBD1; j_gene: TRBJ2-6; v_gene: TRBV12-5; CDR3aa: CASGLVLPPGQGRSGANVLTF; CDR3nt: TGTGCTAGTGGTTTGGTCCTCCCACCGGGACAGGGACGCTCTGGGGCCAACGTCCTGACTTTC
abundance: -; d_gene: TRBD1; j_gene: TRBJ1-2; v_gene: TRBV7-9; CDR3aa: CASSLPSTGIEDGYTF; CDR3nt: TGTGCCAGCAGCTTACCCTCGACAGGGATCGAGGATGGCTACACCTTC
abundance: -; d_gene: TRBD1; j_gene: TRBJ2-7; v_gene: TRBV5-1; CDR3aa: CASGRTGRFEQYF; CDR3nt: TGCGCCAGCGGAAGGACAGGGCGCTTCGAGCAGTACTTC
abundance: -; d_gene: TRBD1; j_gene: TRBJ1-2; v_gene: TRBV28; CDR3aa: CASSLIPGTGGNGGYTF; CDR3nt: TGTGCCAGCAGTTTAATCCCCGGGACAGGGGGCAACGGTGGCTACACCTTC
abundance: few; d_gene: TRBD1; j_gene: TRBJ2-5; v_gene: TRBV7-8; CDR3aa: CASSLAGTEETQYF; CDR3nt: TGTGCCAGCAGCTTAGCGGGGACAGAAGAGACCCAGTACTTC
abundance: -; d_gene: TRBD1; j_gene: TRBJ1-1; v_gene: TRBV30; CDR3aa: CAWSIDRGRPRNTEAFF; CDR3nt: TGTGCCTGGAGTATCGACAGGGGCCGACCCCGAAACACTGAAGCTTTCTTT
abundance: -; d_gene: -; j_gene: TRBJ2-1; v_gene: TRBV19; CDR3aa: CASSMAAVIEHGEQFF; CDR3nt: TGTGCCAGTAGTATGGCCGCGGTGATCGAACACGGTGAGCAGTTCTTC
abundance: -; d_gene: -; j_gene: TRBJ1-4; v_gene: TRBV4-1; CDR3aa: CASSQDQEKLFF; CDR3nt: TGCGCCAGCAGCCAAGATCAGGAAAAACTGTTTTTT
abundance: -; d_gene: TRBD2; j_gene: TRBJ2-7; v_gene: TRBV14; CDR3aa: CASSQDGAGGVLYEQYF; CDR3nt: TGTGCCAGCAGCCAAGATGGAGCGGGAGGGGTCCTCTACGAGCAGTACTTC
abundance: -; d_gene: -; j_gene: TRBJ1-2; v_gene: TRBV7-2; CDR3aa: CASSSIHHF; CDR3nt: TGTGCCAGCAGCTCGATACACCACTTC
abundance: -; d_gene: TRBD1; j_gene: TRBJ2-7; v_gene: TRBV7-2; CDR3aa: CASKTGTGAHEQYF; CDR3nt: TGTGCCAGCAAAACCGGGACAGGGGCCCACGAGCAGTACTTC
abundance: -; d_gene: -; j_gene: TRBJ2-1; v_gene: TRBV27; CDR3aa: CASFLRDPFHNEQFF; CDR3nt: TGTGCCAGTTTTTTGCGGGACCCCTTCCACAATGAGCAGTTCTTC
abundance: -; d_gene: -; j_gene: TRBJ1-1; v_gene: TRBV5-1; CDR3aa: CASSPGNTEAFF; CDR3nt: TGCGCCAGCAGTCCAGGGAACACTGAAGCTTTCTTT
abundance: once; d_gene: -; j_gene: TRBJ2-7; v_gene: TRBV11-2; CDR3aa: CASSLVQGPYEQYF; CDR3nt: TGTGCCAGCAGCTTAGTACAGGGCCCCTACGAGCAGTACTTC
abundance: -; d_gene: TRBD2; j_gene: TRBJ2-5; v_gene: TRBV7-8; CDR3aa: CASSLGLAGGPETQYF; CDR3nt: TGTGCCAGCAGCTTAGGACTAGCGGGAGGGCCCGAGACCCAGTACTTC
abundance: -; d_gene: TRBD1; j_gene: TRBJ1-4; v_gene: TRBV27; CDR3aa: CASSPDRNEKLFF; CDR3nt: TGTGCCAGCAGTCCGGACAGGAATGAAAAACTGTTTTTT
abundance: -; d_gene: -; j_gene: TRBJ1-1; v_gene: TRBV7-9; CDR3aa: CASSLEVHPLGDTEAFF; CDR3nt: TGTGCCAGCAGCTTAGAGGTCCACCCCCTAGGGGACACTGAAGCTTTCTTT
abundance: -; d_gene: -; j_gene: TRBJ1-1; v_gene: TRBV5-1; CDR3aa: CASSSLLNTEAFF; CDR3nt: TGCGCCAGCAGCTCCCTCCTCAACACTGAAGCTTTCTTT
abundance: -; d_gene: TRBD2; j_gene: TRBJ2-7; v_gene: TRBV28; CDR3aa: CASSLKGTSGYSYEQYF; CDR3nt: TGTGCCAGCAGTTTAAAAGGGACTAGCGGGTACTCCTACGAGCAGTACTTC
abundance: once; d_gene: -; j_gene: TRBJ2-5; v_gene: TRBV21-1; CDR3aa: CASSKLRTQYF; CDR3nt: TGTGCCAGCAGCAAACTCCGGACCCAGTACTTC
abundance: -; d_gene: TRBD2; j_gene: TRBJ2-2; v_gene: TRBV4-1; CDR3aa: CASSQGLQREPGELFF; CDR3nt: TGCGCCAGCAGCCAAGGTCTCCAGCGGGAGCCCGGGGAGCTGTTTTTT
abundance: -; d_gene: TRBD2; j_gene: TRBJ2-1; v_gene: TRBV27; CDR3aa: CASSFTQTGTSGSVGNEQFF; CDR3nt: TGTGCCAGCAGTTTTACACAGACCGGGACTAGCGGGAGTGTAGGCAATGAGCAGTTCTTC
abundance: -; d_gene: TRBD2; j_gene: TRBJ2-1; v_gene: TRBV30; CDR3aa: CAWSLGLAGADRCWGEQFF; CDR3nt: TGTGCCTGGAGTCTGGGACTAGCGGGAGCCGATCGGTGTTGGGGTGAGCAGTTCTTC